The source of this T cell receptor beta chain is a study of shared clonotypes between healthy human individuals. From germline, CDR1 is SGHVS and CDR2 FNYEAQ. The CDR3 spans 17 residues. Trimming cost V 5 bases and J 2 bases; bases outside gene matches: 9. In unsorted samples, genomic DNA was obtained using around 100 million PBMCs. Every subset's genomic DNA went evenly onto several immunoSEQ plates. 250 to 350 ng DNA, about 30,000 T cell genomes, went into unsorted PBMC replicate PCRs. Clones were sequenced by immunoSEQ multiplex PCR, and TCRdb holds only the in-frame ones, with some missing. The table has about 490,000 clones, around 79% seen once.

Sequenced: PBMCs. The origin of this receptor is a woman in her 40s in good health. Some clones in this sample may be carry-over from other donors' samples. This sequence joins TRBV7-6 and TRBJ2-6; 7 bases align to TRBD1. This CDR3 is CASSPDLTGAGANVLTF. The CDR3 nucleotides read TGTGCCAGCAGCCCGGATCTTACAGGGGCTGGGGCCAACGTCCTGACTTTC.